This record looks at one T cell receptor (beta chain) sequence and its context. Its target is unknown. Together with a sample-barcoded 5' primer, a J-beta primer mix was included in a second PCR lasting about 6 to 11 cycles. TCRdb re-derived calls from the 5' RACE reads in MiXCR, one entry per CDR3 protein. There are 1.8 million or so distinct CDR3 sequences in the sample; roughly two fifths occur only once, and 20% to 25% lies in the top ten. This entry belongs to a study of blood T cells in healthy people across ages. Overall study findings and caveats: Reliance upon unsorted PBMCs precluded definitive naive versus antigen-experienced comparison.

Total RNA amounts of at least 6 micrograms were extracted per sample. V was clipped by 8 bases and J by 2 bases, with 6 bases between them. The CDR3 is 12 residues long. The germline V gene has CDR1 SGHVS and CDR2 FNYEAQ. Input material: blood. The chain is built from TRBV7-6 and TRBJ2-2; no clear D gene. This sequence originates from a human donor in good health. The CDR3 DNA reads as TGTGCCAGCTGGGATAACACCGGGGAGCTGTTTTTT. Amino acid sequence: CASWDNTGELFF.